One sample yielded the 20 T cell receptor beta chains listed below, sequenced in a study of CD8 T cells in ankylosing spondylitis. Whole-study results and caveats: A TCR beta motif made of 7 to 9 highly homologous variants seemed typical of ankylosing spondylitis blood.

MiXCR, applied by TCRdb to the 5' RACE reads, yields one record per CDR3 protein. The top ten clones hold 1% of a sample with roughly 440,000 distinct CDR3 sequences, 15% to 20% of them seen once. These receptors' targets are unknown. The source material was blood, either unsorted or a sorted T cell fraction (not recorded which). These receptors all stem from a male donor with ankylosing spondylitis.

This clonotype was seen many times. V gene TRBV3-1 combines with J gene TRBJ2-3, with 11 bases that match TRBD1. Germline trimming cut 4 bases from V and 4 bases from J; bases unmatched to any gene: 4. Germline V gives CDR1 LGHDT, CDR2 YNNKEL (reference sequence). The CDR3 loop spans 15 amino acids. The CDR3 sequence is CASSPRDRGADTQYF. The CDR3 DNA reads TGTGCCAGCAGCCCTCGGGACAGGGGGGCAGATACGCAGTATTTT.

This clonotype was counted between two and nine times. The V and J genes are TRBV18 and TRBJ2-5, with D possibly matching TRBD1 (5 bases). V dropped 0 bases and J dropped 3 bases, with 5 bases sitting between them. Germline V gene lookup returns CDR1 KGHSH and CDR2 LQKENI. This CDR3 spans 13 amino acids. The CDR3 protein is CASSPPDKETQYF. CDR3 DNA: TGTGCCAGCTCACCACCGGACAAAGAGACCCAGTACTTC.

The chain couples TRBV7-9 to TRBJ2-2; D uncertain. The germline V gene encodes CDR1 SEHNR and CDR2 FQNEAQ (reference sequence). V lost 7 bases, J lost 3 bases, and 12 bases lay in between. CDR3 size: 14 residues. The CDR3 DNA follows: TGTGCCAGCACGCTCGGGTCGGACACCGGGGAGCTGTTTTTT. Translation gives CASTLGSDTGELFF. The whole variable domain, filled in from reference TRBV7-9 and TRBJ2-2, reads DTGVSQNPRHKITKRGQNVTFRCDPISEHNRLYWYRQTLGQGPEFLTYFQNEAQLEKSRLLSDRFSAERPKGSFSTLEIQRTEQGDSAMYLCASTLGSDTGELFFGEGSRLTVL.

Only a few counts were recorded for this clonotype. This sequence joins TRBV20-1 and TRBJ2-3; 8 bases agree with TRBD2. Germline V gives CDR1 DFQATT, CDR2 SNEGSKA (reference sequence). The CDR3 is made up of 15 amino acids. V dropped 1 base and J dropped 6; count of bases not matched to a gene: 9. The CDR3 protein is CSARVGGGRQDTQYF. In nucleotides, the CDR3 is TGCAGTGCTAGAGTAGGCGGGGGGCGCCAGGATACGCAGTATTTT.

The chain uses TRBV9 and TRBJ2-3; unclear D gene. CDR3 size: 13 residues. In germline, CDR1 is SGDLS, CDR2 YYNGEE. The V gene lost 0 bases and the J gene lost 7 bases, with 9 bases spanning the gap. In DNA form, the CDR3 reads TGTGCCAGCAGCGTAGGAACCGTCAATACGCAGTATTTT. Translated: CASSVGTVNTQYF. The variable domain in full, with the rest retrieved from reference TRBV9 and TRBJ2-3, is DSGVTQTPKHLITATGQRVTLRCSPRSGDLSVYWYQQSLDQGLQFLIQYYNGEERAKGNILERFSAQQFPDLHSELNLSSLELGDSALYFCASSVGTVNTQYFGPGTRLTVL.

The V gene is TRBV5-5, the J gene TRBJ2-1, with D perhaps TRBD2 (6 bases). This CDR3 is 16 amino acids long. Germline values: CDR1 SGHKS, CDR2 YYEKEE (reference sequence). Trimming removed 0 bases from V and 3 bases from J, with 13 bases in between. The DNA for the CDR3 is TGTGCCAGCAGCTTGGTTCCGGGAGCCAACTACAATGAGCAGTTCTTC. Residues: CASSLVPGANYNEQFF. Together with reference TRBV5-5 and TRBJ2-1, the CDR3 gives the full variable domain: DAGVTQSPTHLIKTRGQQVTLRCSPISGHKSVSWYQQVLGQGPQFIFQYYEKEERGRGNFPDRFSARQFPNYSSELNVNALLLGDSALYLCASSLVPGANYNEQFFGPGTRLTVL.

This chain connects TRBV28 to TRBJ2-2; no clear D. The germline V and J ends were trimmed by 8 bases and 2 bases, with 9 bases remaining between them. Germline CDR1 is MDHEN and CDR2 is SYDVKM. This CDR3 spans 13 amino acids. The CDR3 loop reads CASDKRNTGELFF. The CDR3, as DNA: TGTGCCAGCGATAAGCGCAACACCGGGGAGCTGTTTTTT.

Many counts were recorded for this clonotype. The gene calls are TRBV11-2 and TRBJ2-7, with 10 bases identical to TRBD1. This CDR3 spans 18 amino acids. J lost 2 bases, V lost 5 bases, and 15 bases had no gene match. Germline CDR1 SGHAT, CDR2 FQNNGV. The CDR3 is CASSHLNRDRGVPYEQYF. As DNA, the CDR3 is TGTGCCAGCAGCCACCTCAACCGGGACAGGGGCGTCCCCTACGAGCAGTACTTC.

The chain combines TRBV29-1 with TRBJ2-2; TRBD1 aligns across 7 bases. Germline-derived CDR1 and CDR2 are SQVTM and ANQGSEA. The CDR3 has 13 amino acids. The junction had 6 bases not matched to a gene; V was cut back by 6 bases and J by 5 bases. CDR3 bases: TGCAGCGTATCACCCAGGGGGACCGGGGAGCTGTTTTTT. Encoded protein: CSVSPRGTGELFF.

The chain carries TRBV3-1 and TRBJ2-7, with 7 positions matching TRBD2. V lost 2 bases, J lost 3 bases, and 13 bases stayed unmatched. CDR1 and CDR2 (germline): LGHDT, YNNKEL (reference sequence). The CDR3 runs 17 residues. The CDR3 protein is CASSQRRPGGDNYEQYF. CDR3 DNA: TGTGCCAGCAGCCAACGCCGACCGGGGGGTGATAACTACGAGCAGTACTTC.

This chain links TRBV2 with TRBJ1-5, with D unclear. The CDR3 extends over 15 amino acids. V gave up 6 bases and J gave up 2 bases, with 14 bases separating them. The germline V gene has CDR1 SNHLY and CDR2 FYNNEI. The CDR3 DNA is TGTGCCAGCAGACCTGGTGGGGTCGGCAATCAGCCCCAGCATTTT. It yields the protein CASRPGGVGNQPQHF.

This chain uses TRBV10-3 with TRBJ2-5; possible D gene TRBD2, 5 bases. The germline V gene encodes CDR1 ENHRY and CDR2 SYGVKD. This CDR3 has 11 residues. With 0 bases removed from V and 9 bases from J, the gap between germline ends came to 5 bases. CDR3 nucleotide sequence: TGTGCCATCAGTGAGTCCGGGGCCCAGTACTTC. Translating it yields CAISESGAQYF.

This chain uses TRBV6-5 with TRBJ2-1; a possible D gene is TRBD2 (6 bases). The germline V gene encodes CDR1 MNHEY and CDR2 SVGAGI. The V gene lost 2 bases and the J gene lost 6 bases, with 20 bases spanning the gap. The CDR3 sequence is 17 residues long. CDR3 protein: CASSYAPSSALRNEQFF. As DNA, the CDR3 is TGTGCCAGCAGTTACGCTCCGTCTAGCGCGTTACGCAATGAGCAGTTCTTC.

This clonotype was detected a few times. CDR3 nucleotide sequence: TGCAGCGTTGACTCGTCGACAGGGGCGGACTATGGCTACACCTTC. Encoded protein: CSVDSSTGADYGYTF. The chain links TRBV29-1 to TRBJ1-2, with 8 bases that match TRBD1. The CDR3 extends over 15 amino acids. The junction had 9 bases not matched to a gene; V was cut back by 3 bases and J by 3 bases. The germline V gene encodes CDR1 SQVTM and CDR2 ANQGSEA.

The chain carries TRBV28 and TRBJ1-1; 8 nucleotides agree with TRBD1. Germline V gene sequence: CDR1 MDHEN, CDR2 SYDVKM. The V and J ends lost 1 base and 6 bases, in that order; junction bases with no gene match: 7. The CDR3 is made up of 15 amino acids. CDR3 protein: CASSLSGWTGSEAFF. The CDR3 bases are TGTGCCAGCAGTTTATCAGGGTGGACAGGGTCTGAAGCTTTCTTT.

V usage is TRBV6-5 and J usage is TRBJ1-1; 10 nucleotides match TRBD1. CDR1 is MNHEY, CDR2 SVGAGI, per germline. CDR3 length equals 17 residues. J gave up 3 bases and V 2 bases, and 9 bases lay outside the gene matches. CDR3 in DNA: TGTGCCAGCAGTTACCTAGGACCGGGACAGGGGTACACTGAAGCTTTCTTT. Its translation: CASSYLGPGQGYTEAFF.

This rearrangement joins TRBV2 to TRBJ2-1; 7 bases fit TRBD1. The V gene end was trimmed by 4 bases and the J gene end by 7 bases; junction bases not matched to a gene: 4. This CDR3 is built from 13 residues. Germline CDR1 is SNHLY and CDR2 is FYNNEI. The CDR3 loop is CASSGQGRNEQFF. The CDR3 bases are TGTGCCAGCAGTGGACAGGGTAGGAATGAGCAGTTCTTC. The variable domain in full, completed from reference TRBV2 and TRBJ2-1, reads EPEVTQTPSHQVTQMGQEVILRCVPISNHLYFYWYRQILGQKVEFLVSFYNNEISEKSEIFDDQFSVERPDGSNFTLKIRSTKLEDSAMYFCASSGQGRNEQFFGPGTRLTVL.

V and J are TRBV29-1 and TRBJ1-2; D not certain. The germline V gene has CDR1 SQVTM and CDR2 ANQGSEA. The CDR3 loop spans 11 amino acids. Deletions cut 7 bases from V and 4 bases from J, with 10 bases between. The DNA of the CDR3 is TGCAGCGCGAGGACGGGCTATGGCTACACCTTC. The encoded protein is CSARTGYGYTF.

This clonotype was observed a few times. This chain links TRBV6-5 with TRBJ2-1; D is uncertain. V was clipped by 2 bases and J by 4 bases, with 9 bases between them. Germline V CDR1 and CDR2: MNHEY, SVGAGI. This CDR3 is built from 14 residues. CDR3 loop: CASSYDGSYNEQFF. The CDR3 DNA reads TGTGCCAGCAGTTACGACGGGTCTTACAATGAGCAGTTCTTC.

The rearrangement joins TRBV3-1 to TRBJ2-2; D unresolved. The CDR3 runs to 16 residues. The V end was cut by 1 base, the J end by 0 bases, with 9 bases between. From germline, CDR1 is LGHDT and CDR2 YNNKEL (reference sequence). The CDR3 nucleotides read TGTGCCAGCAGCCAAGTTCGTTTCCCGAACACCGGGGAGCTGTTTTTT. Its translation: CASSQVRFPNTGELFF. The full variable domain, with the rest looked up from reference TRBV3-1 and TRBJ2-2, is DTAVSQTPKYLVTQMGNDKSIKCEQNLGHDTMYWYKQDSKKFLKIMFSYNNKELIINETVPNRFSPKSPDKAHLNLHINSLELGDSAVYFCASSQVRFPNTGELFFGEGSRLTVL.